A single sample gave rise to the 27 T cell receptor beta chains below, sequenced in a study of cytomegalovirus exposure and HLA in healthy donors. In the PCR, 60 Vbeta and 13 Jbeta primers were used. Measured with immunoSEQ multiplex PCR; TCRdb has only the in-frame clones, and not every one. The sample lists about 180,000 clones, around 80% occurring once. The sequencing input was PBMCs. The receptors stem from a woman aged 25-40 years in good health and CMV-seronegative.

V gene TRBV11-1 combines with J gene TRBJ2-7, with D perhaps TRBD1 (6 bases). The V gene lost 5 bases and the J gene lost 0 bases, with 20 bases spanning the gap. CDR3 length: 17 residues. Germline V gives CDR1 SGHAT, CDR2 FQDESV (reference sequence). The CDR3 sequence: CASSRTGFGAASYEQYF. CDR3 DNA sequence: TGTGCCAGCAGCCGTACAGGGTTTGGGGCCGCCTCCTACGAGCAGTACTTC.

CDR3 sequence (DNA): TGTGCCAGCAGTTTATTGACAGCCCTTGAAAAACTGTTTTTT. It yields the protein CASSLLTALEKLFF. The genes are TRBV28 and TRBJ1-4; D perhaps matches TRBD1 (5 bases). CDR1 is MDHEN and CDR2 is SYDVKM in the germline V gene. Trimming took 1 base from V and 7 from J, leaving 10 bases between them. The CDR3 sequence is 14 residues long.

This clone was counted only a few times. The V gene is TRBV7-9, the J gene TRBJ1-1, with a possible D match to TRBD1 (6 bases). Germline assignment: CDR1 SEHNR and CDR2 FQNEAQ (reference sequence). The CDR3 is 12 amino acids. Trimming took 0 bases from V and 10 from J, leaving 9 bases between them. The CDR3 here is CASSLAQGPAFF. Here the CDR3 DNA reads TGTGCCAGCAGCTTAGCGCAGGGGCCAGCTTTCTTT.

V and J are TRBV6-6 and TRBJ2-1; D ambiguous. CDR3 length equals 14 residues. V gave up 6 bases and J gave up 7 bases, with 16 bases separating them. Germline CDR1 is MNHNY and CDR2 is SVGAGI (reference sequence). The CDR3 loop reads CASSSPLVRNEQFF. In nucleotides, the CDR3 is TGTGCCAGCAGCTCTCCCCTGGTACGGAATGAGCAGTTCTTC.

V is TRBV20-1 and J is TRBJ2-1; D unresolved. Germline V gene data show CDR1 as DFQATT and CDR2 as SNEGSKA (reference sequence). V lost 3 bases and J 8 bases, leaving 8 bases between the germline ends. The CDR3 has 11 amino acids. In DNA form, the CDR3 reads TGCAGTGCTAGGGGCAGAGATGAGCAGTTCTTC. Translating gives CSARGRDEQFF.

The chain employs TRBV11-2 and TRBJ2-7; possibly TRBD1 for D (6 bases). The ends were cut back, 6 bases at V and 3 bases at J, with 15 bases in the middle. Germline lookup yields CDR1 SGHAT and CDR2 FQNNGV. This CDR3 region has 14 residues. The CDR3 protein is CASRNPRGGYEQYF. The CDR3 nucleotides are TGTGCCAGCAGAAACCCTAGAGGGGGCTACGAGCAGTACTTC.

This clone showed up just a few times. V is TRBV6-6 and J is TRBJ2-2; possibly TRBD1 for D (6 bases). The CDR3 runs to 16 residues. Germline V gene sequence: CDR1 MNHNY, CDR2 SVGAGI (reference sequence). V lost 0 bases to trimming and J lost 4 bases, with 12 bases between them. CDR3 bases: TGTGCCAGCAGTTACTCTGGACAGAGACTCACCGGGGAGCTGTTTTTT. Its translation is CASSYSGQRLTGELFF.

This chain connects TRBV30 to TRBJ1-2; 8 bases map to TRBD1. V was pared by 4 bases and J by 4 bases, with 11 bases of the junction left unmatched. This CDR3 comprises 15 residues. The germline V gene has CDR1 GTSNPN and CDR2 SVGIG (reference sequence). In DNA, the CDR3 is TGTGCCTGGACCCGCAGGTTGGGGACAGGCTATGGCTACACCTTC. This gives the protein CAWTRRLGTGYGYTF.

CDR3 loop: CASSIIVGGEQPQHF. The CDR3 DNA follows: TGTGCCAGTAGTATAATAGTCGGGGGGGAACAGCCCCAGCATTTT. The rearrangement joins TRBV19 to TRBJ1-5; D perhaps matches TRBD1 (5 bases). CDR3 length equals 15 residues. Trimming pared 2 bases from V and 7 bases from J, leaving 15 bases between. Looked up from germline, CDR1 is LNHDA and CDR2 is SQIVND (reference sequence).

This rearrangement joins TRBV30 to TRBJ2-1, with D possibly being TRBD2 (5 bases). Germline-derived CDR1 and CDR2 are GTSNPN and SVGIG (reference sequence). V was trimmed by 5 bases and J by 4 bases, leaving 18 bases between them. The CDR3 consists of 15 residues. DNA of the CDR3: TGTGCCTGGGCCCGGACTTCGCGAATTTACAATGAGCAGTTCTTC. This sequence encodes CAWARTSRIYNEQFF.

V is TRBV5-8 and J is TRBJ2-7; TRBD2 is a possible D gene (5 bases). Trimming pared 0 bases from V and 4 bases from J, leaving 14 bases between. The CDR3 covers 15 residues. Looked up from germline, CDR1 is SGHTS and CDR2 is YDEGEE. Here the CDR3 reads CASSLGEGKSYEQYF. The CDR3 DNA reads TGTGCCAGCAGCTTGGGTGAGGGTAAGAGTTACGAGCAGTACTTC.

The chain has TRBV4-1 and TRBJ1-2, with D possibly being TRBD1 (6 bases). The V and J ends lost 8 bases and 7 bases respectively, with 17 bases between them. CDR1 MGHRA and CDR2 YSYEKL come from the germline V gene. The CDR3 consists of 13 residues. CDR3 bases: TGCGCCAGCGGAACCTATCAGGGGAGTGGCTACACCTTC. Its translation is CASGTYQGSGYTF.

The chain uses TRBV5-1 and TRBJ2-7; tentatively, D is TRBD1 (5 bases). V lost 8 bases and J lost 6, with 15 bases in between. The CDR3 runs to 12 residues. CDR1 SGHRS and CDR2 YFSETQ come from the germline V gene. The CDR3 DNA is TGCGCCAGAGGGGTTCTGAGATCCGAGCAGTACTTC. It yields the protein CARGVLRSEQYF. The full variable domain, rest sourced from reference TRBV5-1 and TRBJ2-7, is KAGVTQTPRYLIKTRGQQVTLSCSPISGHRSVSWYQQTPGQGLQFLFEYFSETQRNKGNFPGRFSGRQFSNSRSEMNVSTLELGDSALYLCARGVLRSEQYFGPGTRLTVT.

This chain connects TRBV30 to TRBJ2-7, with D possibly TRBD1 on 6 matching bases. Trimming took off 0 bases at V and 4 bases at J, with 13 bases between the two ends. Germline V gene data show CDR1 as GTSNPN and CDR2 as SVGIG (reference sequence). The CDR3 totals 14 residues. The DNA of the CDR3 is TGTGCCTGGAGTGTAGGGGGAATCAGTTACGAGCAGTACTTC. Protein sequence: CAWSVGGISYEQYF. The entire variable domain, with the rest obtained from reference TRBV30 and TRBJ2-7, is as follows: SQTIHQWPATLVQPVGSPLSLECTVEGTSNPNLYWYRQAAGRGLQLLFYSVGIGQISSEVPQNLSASRPQDRQFILSSKKLLLSDSGFYLCAWSVGGISYEQYFGPGTRLTVT.

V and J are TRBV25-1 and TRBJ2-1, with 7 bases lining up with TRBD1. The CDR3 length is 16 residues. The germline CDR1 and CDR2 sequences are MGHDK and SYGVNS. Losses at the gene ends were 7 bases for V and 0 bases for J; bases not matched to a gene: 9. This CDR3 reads CASKKGGTSSYNEQFF. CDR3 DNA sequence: TGTGCCAGCAAGAAAGGGGGCACGAGCTCCTACAATGAGCAGTTCTTC.

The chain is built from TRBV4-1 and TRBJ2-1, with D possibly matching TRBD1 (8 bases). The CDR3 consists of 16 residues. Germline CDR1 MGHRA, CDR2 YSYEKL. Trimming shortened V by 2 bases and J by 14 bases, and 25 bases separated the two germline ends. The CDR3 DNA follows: TGCGCCAGCAGCCAACAGGGGGCGGGGGCGAAAACGAGGGAGTTCTTC. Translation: CASSQQGAGAKTREFF.

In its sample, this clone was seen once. CDR3 coding DNA: TGTGCCAGCAGCTTTACAGGGGCCACTGAAGCTTTCTTT. This sequence encodes CASSFTGATEAFF. V is TRBV11-1 and J is TRBJ1-1, with TRBD1 matching over 7 bases. The CDR3 sequence is 13 residues long. Germline trimming cut 3 bases from V and 4 bases from J; bases unmatched to any gene: 2. From germline, CDR1 is SGHAT and CDR2 FQDESV (reference sequence).

The CDR3 spells CASSLDFPRGKGEKLFF. The CDR3 DNA reads as TGTGCCAGCAGCTTAGATTTCCCCAGGGGGAAGGGTGAAAAACTGTTTTTT. The rearrangement uses TRBV11-2 and TRBJ1-4, with TRBD1 matching 7 bases. This CDR3 is 17 amino acids long. Looked up from germline, CDR1 is SGHAT and CDR2 is FQNNGV. Unmatched junction bases numbered 11, after V lost 0 bases and J lost 7 bases. The whole variable domain, filled in from reference TRBV11-2 and TRBJ1-4, reads EAGVAQSPRYKIIEKRQSVAFWCNPISGHATLYWYQQILGQGPKLLIQFQNNGVVDDSQLPKDRFSAERLKGVDSTLKIQPAKLEDSAVYLCASSLDFPRGKGEKLFFGSGTQLSVL.

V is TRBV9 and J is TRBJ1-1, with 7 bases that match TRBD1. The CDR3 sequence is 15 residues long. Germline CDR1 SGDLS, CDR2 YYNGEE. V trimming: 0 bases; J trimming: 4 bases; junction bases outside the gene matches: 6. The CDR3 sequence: CASSVGGQQGTEAFF. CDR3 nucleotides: TGTGCCAGCAGCGTAGGGGGACAGCAGGGCACTGAAGCTTTCTTT.

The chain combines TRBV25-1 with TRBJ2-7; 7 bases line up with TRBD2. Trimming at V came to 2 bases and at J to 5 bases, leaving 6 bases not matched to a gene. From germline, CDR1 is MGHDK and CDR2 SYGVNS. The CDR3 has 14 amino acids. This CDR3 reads CASSESGATDEQYF. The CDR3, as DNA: TGTGCCAGCAGTGAAAGCGGGGCAACCGACGAGCAGTACTTC.

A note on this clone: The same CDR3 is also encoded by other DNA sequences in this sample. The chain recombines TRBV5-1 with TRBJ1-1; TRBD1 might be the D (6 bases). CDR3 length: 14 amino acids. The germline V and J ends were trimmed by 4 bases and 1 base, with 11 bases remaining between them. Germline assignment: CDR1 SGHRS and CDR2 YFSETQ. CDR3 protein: CASSLEGQNTEAFF. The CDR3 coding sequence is TGCGCCAGCAGCCTGGAGGGACAGAACACTGAAGCTTTCTTT.

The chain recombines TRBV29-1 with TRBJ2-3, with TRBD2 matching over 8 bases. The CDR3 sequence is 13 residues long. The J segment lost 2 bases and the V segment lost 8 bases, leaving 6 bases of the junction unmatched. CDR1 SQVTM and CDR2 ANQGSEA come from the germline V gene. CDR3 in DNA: TGCAGCACTCAGCGGGGGACCACAGATACGCAGTATTTT. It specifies CSTQRGTTDTQYF.

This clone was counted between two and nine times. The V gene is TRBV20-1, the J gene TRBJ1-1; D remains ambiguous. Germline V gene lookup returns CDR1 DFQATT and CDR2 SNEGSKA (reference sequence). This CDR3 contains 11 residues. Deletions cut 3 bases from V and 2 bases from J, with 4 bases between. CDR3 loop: CSARLNTEAFF. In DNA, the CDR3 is TGCAGTGCTAGGTTAAACACTGAAGCTTTCTTT.

The CDR3: CAISRQGGNSPLHF. DNA for the CDR3: TGTGCCATCAGTCGACAGGGTGGTAATTCACCCCTCCACTTT. The V and J genes are TRBV10-3 and TRBJ1-6; TRBD1 aligns across 7 bases. Trimming removed 5 bases from V and 6 bases from J; junction bases left unmatched: 4. This CDR3 is built from 14 residues. Germline values: CDR1 ENHRY, CDR2 SYGVKD.

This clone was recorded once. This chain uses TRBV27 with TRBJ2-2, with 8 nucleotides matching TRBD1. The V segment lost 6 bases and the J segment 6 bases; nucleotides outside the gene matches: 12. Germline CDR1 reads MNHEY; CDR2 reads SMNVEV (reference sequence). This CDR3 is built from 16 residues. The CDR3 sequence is CASSSQGAGRPGELFF. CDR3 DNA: TGTGCCAGCAGCTCTCAGGGGGCGGGGAGGCCCGGGGAGCTGTTTTTT.

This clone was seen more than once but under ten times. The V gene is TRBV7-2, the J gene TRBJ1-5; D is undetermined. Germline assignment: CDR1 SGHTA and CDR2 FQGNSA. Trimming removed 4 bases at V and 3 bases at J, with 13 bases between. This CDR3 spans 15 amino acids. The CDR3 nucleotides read TGTGCCAGCAGCTCCCCCTCGTTATTCAATCAGCCCCAGCATTTT. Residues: CASSSPSLFNQPQHF.

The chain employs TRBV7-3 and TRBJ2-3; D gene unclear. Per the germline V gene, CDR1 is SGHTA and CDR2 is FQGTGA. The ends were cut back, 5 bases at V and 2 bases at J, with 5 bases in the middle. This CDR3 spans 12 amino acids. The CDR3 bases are TGTGCCAGCAGCCCCAACACAGATACGCAGTATTTT. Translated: CASSPNTDTQYF.